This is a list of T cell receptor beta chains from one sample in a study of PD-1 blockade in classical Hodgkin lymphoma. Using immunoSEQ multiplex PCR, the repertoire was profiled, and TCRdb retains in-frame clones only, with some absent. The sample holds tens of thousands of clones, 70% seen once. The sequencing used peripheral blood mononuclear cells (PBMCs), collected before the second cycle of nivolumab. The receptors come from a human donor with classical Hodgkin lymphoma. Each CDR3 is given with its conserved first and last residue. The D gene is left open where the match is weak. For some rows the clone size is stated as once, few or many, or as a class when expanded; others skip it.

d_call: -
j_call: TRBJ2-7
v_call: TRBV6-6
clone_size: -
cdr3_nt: TGTGCCAGCAGTTACCCCCTCGAATCCTACGAGCAGTACTTC
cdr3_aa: CASSYPLESYEQYF

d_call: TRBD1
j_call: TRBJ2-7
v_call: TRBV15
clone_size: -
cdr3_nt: TGTGCCACCAGCAGACCAGCCGGGACAGGGCGCCACGAGCAGTACTTC
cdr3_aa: CATSRPAGTGRHEQYF

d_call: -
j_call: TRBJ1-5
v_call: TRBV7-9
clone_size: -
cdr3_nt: TGTGCCAGCAGCTCGTCTTCGGCCCCGGGGAATCAGCCCCAGCATTTT
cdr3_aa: CASSSSSAPGNQPQHF

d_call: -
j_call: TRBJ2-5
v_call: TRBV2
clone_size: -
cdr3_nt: TGTGCCAGCAGTGAAGGTGGGGGCTGGGGGGGAGAAGAGACCCAGTACTTC
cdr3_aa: CASSEGGGWGGEETQYF

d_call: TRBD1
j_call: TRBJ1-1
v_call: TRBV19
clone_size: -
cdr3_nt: TGTGCCAGTACCCTTCGTGGGGGACAGGTGTCAGGGGCTTTCTTT
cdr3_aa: CASTLRGGQVSGAFF

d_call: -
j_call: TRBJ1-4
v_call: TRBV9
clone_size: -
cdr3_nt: TGTGCCAGCAGCCCTACCGGAAGCACTGCAACTAATGAAAAACTGTTTTTT
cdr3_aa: CASSPTGSTATNEKLFF

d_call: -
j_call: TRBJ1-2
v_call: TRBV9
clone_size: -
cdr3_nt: TGTGCCAGCGGTGGGGGTACCCTACCTCCTGGCTACACCTTC
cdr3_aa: CASGGGTLPPGYTF

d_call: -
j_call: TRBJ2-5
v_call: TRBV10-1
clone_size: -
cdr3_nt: TGCGCCAGCAGTGAGTCGGGGCTGCCCCCTAAAGAGACCCAGTACTTC
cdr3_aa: CASSESGLPPKETQYF

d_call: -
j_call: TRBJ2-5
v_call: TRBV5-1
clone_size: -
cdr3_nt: TGCGCCAGCAGCTTTGGCTCGATCCAAGAGACCCAGTACTTC
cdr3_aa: CASSFGSIQETQYF

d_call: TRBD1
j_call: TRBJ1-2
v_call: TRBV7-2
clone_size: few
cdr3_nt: TGTGCCAGCAACCACAGGACAGGGGGCTCTTATGGCTACACCTTC
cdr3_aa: CASNHRTGGSYGYTF

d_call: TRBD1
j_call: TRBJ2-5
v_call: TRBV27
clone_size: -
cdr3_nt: TGTGCCAGCAGTCCCAGGGGGCGTGAGACCCAGTACTTC
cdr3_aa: CASSPRGRETQYF

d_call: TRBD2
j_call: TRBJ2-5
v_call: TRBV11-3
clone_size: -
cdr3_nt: TGTGCCAGCAGCGCTAGCGGCAAAGAGACCCAGTACTTC
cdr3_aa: CASSASGKETQYF

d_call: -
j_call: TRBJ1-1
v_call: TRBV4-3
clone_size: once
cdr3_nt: TGCGCCAGCAGCCCCCAAGTAGCGGGCCCTTTAATCACTGAAGCTTTCTTT
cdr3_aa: CASSPQVAGPLITEAFF

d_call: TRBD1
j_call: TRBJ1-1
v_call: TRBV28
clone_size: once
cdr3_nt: TGTGCCAGCAGTTTCCCGAGCTATACAGGGGTCACTGAAGCTTTCTTT
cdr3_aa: CASSFPSYTGVTEAFF

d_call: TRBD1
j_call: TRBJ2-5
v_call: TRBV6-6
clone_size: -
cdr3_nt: TGTGCCAGCAGCCTTGGACAGGGCGGGCAGACCCAGTACTTC
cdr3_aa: CASSLGQGGQTQYF

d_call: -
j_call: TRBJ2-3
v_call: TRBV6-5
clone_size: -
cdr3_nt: TGTGCCAGCAGTTACTCGAAAACTAGCAGTACGCAGTATTTT
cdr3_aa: CASSYSKTSSTQYF

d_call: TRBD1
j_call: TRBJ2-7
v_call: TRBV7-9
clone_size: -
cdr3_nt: TGTGCCAGCAGCTTAGTTAACAGGGGCGAGCAGTACTTC
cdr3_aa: CASSLVNRGEQYF

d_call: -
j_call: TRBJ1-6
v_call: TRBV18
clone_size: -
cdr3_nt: TGTGCCAGCTCACCACGGTCCGGGGAGATCGGTTCACCCCTCCACTTT
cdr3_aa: CASSPRSGEIGSPLHF

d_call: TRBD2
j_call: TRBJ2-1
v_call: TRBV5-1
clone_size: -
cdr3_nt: TGCGCCAGCAGCTTGACCGCGGGGGGGCTCGGTGAGCAGTTCTTC
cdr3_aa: CASSLTAGGLGEQFF

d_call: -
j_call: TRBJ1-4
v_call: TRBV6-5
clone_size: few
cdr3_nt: TGTGCCAGCAGTCTCGGGGGGTCTAATGAAAAACTGTTTTTT
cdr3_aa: CASSLGGSNEKLFF